The 16 T cell receptor beta chains presented below share a single source sample, sequenced in a study of response to subunit inactivated influenza vaccine (dated by TCRdb to between 2018 and 2020). Libraries were prepared through RT-PCR. Sequenced using an Illumina HiSeq 2500. Using fastp trimming at Q25 and MiXCR clonotype assembly, TCRdb reanalyzed the public sequencing data and kept in-frame beta chains. Each entry merges the rows of one CDR3 protein and shows their most common DNA and genes. Recorded for this sample are more than 600,000 distinct CDR3 sequences; less than 20% of them occurred a single time. Roughly a tenth of the sample is taken by the ten largest. The specimen comprised PBMCs from blood, sampled 4 to 6 days after vaccination. The receptors come from a man in his forties or fifties who received an inactivated influenza vaccine. Donor details come from another sample of the same person, matched by shared clones.

This clonotype was seen a few times. One end of the junction varies from germline; a read error may be responsible. The chain combines TRBV7-7 with TRBJ2-2; D gene ambiguous. Per the germline V gene, CDR1 is SSHAT and CDR2 is FNYEAQ (reference sequence). The CDR3 totals 16 residues. CDR3 in DNA: TGTGCTAGCAGCTTAGCTGTAGGCAGATACACCGGGGAGCTGTTTTTT. Its protein product is CASSLAVGRYTGELFF.

The chain employs TRBV7-9 and TRBJ2-1; D remains ambiguous. CDR1 is SEHNR and CDR2 is FQNEAQ in the germline V gene (reference sequence). The V and J ends lost 5 bases and 5 bases respectively, with 7 bases between them. The CDR3 is 12 amino acids. The CDR3 is CASSGLNNEQFF. In DNA, the CDR3 is TGTGCCAGCAGCGGGTTAAACAATGAGCAGTTCTTC.

The chain carries TRBV14 and TRBJ2-7; D remains ambiguous. The CDR3 extends over 14 amino acids. The germline gives CDR1 SGHDN, CDR2 FVKESK. V lost 0 bases and J 5 bases, leaving 11 bases between the germline ends. The CDR3 sequence: CASSQDLSADEQYF. The DNA of the CDR3 is TGTGCCAGCAGCCAAGATTTAAGTGCTGACGAGCAGTACTTC. Looking up the rest from reference TRBV14 and TRBJ2-7 gives the full variable domain: EAGVTQFPSHSVIEKGQTVTLRCDPISGHDNLYWYRRVMGKEIKFLLHFVKESKQDESGMPNNRFLAERTGGTYSTLKVQPAELEDSGVYFCASSQDLSADEQYFGPGTRLTVT.

The chain joins TRBV20-1 to TRBJ1-2, with D tentatively TRBD1 (6 bases). V dropped 2 bases and J dropped 3 bases, with 13 bases sitting between them. Germline CDR1 is DFQATT and CDR2 is SNEGSKA (reference sequence). The length of the CDR3 is 14 residues. CDR3: CSARTTGIDYGYTF. DNA for the CDR3: TGCAGTGCTAGAACTACAGGGATCGACTATGGCTACACCTTC.

This clonotype was seen only a few times. CDR3 region: CASSLGGPGNEQYF. The CDR3 DNA reads as TGTGCCAGCAGCTTAGGGGGGCCGGGTAACGAGCAGTACTTC. The chain employs TRBV7-7 and TRBJ2-7, with D possibly matching TRBD1 (6 bases). CDR1 and CDR2 from the germline V gene are SSHAT and FNYEAQ (reference sequence). The CDR3 runs to 14 residues. The ends were cut back, 1 base at V and 5 bases at J, with 12 bases in the middle.

The J gene is TRBJ2-3, the V gene TRBV10-3, with TRBD2 matching over 13 bases. The CDR3 consists of 16 residues. The germline V gene has CDR1 ENHRY and CDR2 SYGVKD. The J segment lost 0 bases and the V segment lost 11 bases, leaving 8 bases of the junction unmatched. DNA for the CDR3: TGTGCCTCGACGGGACTAGCGGGGCTAAGCACAGATACGCAGTATTTT. Protein: CASTGLAGLSTDTQYF.

The rearrangement uses TRBV20-1 and TRBJ2-7; TRBD2 matches at 10 bases. J gave up 0 bases and V 5 bases, and 7 bases lay outside the gene matches. Germline CDR1 and CDR2: DFQATT and SNEGSKA (reference sequence). This CDR3 spans 15 amino acids. The DNA for the CDR3 is TGCAGTGCTGGAGCGGCTAGCGGGAGCTCCTACGAGCAGTACTTC. This translates into CSAGAASGSSYEQYF.

The rearrangement links TRBV2 to TRBJ2-7; tentatively, D is TRBD1 (6 bases). CDR3 length equals 14 residues. Germline CDR1 reads SNHLY; CDR2 reads FYNNEI. Trimming removed 6 bases from V and 3 bases from J, with 15 bases in between. In DNA form, the CDR3 reads TGTGCCAGCAGGGTAGTAGGGGGAAACTACGAGCAGTACTTC. Protein product: CASRVVGGNYEQYF.

This clonotype was counted at least ten times. This chain connects TRBV5-1 to TRBJ1-3; D might be TRBD1 (6 bases). Trimming removed 0 bases from V and 0 bases from J, with 19 bases in between. The germline V gene has CDR1 SGHRS and CDR2 YFSETQ. The CDR3 sequence is 19 residues long. The CDR3 DNA follows: TGCGCCAGCAGCTTGGTGGTGACGACAGGATCCGCCTCTGGAAACACCATATATTTT. The encoded protein is CASSLVVTTGSASGNTIYF.

The V call is TRBV5-1, the J call TRBJ1-2; D uncertain. Germline V gene lookup returns CDR1 SGHRS and CDR2 YFSETQ. The CDR3 has 13 amino acids. The V end was cut by 6 bases, the J end by 3 bases, with 12 bases between. The CDR3 sequence: CASIPSGDYGYTF. The DNA for the CDR3 is TGCGCCAGCATTCCCTCCGGCGACTATGGCTACACCTTC.

V usage is TRBV4-1 and J usage is TRBJ1-2; D remains unclear. CDR3 length equals 15 residues. Trimming removed 1 base at V and 1 base at J, with 10 bases between. From germline, CDR1 is MGHRA and CDR2 YSYEKL. The CDR3 DNA is TGCGCCAGCAGCCAAGCTCCAGGCCGTAACTATGGCTACACCTTC. The encoded protein is CASSQAPGRNYGYTF.

The rearrangement links TRBV7-2 to TRBJ1-2; D gene unclear. Trimming pared 0 bases from V and 3 bases from J, leaving 8 bases between. Germline V gives CDR1 SGHTA, CDR2 FQGNSA. CDR3 length equals 14 residues. The DNA for the CDR3 is TGTGCCAGCAGCTTAGCGCGGGCTGACTATGGCTACACCTTC. Translating gives CASSLARADYGYTF.

This clonotype was seen more than once but under ten times. CDR3 residues: CASSFRDLAASGNTIYF. CDR3 sequence (DNA): TGTGCCAGCAGTTTTCGGGACCTTGCCGCCTCTGGAAACACCATATATTTT. V gene TRBV12-3 or TRBV12-4 combines with J gene TRBJ1-3, with a possible D match to TRBD1 (5 bases). V gave up 3 bases and J gave up 0 bases, with 15 bases separating them. This CDR3 region has 17 residues.

The sample holds many counts of this clonotype. The J gene is TRBJ1-4, the V gene TRBV6-1; D not certain. V shed 6 bases and J shed 7 bases, with 15 bases lying between them. The CDR3 has 14 residues. Per the germline V gene, CDR1 is MNHNS and CDR2 is SASEGT. The CDR3 DNA sequence: TGTGCCAGCAGAAGGACCGCCGGTGGTGAAAAACTGTTTTTT. Residues: CASRRTAGGEKLFF.

There are a few counts of this clonotype. This chain uses TRBV5-6 with TRBJ2-1; 8 bases map to TRBD2. The J segment lost 8 bases and the V segment lost 4 bases, leaving 8 bases of the junction unmatched. Germline-derived CDR1 and CDR2 are SGHDT and YYEEEE. This CDR3 has 14 amino acids. The CDR3 nucleotides read TGTGCCAGCAGCACCGTGACTAGCGTCGATGAGCAGTTCTTC. Its protein product is CASSTVTSVDEQFF.

The chain combines TRBV6-1 with TRBJ2-7; TRBD1 matches 8 bases. Germline CDR1 is MNHNS and CDR2 is SASEGT. The trim removed 7 bases at V and 2 bases at J, leaving 7 bases unmatched. The CDR3 covers 14 residues. The CDR3, as DNA: TGTGCCAGCAAGAGACAGGGGTCAACCTACGAGCAGTACTTC. Protein: CASKRQGSTYEQYF.